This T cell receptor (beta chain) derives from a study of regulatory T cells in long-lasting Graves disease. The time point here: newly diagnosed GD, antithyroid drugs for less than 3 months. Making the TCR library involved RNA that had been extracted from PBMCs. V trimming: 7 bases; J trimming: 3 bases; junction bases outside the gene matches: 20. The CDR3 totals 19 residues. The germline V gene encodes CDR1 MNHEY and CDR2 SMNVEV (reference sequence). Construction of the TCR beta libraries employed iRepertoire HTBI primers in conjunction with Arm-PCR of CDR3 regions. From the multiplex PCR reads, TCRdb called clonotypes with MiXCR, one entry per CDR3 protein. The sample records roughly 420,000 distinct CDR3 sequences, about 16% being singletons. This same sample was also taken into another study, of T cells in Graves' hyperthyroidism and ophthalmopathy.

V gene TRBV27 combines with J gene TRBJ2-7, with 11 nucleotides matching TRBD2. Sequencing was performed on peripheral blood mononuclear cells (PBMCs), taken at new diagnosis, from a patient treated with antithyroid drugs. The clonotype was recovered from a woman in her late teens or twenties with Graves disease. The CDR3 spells CASNSPGGLADRISYEQYF. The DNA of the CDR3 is TGTGCCAGCAATTCACCGGGGGGACTAGCGGACCGGATAAGCTACGAGCAGTACTTC.